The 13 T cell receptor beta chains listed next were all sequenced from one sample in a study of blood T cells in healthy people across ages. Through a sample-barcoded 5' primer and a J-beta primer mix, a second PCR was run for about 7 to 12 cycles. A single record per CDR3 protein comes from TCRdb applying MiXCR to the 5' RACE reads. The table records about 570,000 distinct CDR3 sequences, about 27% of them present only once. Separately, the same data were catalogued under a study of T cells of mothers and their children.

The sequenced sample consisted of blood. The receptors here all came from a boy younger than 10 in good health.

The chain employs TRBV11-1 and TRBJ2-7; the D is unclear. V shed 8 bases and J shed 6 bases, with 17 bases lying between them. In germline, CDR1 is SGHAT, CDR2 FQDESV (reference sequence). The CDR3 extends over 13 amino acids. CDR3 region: CASSGPASLEQYF. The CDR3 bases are TGTGCCAGCTCAGGACCCGCGAGCCTCGAGCAGTACTTC. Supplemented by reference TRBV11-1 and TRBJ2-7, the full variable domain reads EAEVAQSPRYKITEKSQAVAFWCDPISGHATLYWYRQILGQGPELLVQFQDESVVDDSQLPKDRFSAERLKGVDSTLKIQPAELGDSAMYLCASSGPASLEQYFGPGTRLTVT.

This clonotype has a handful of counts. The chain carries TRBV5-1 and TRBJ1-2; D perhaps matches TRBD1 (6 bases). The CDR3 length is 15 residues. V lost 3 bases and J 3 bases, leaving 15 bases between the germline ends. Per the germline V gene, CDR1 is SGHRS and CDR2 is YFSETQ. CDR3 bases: TGCGCCAGCAGCTGGGGCCGGACAGAGGACTATGGCTACACCTTC. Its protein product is CASSWGRTEDYGYTF.

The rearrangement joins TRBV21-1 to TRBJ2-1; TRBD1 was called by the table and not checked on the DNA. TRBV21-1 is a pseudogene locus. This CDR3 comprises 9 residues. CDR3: CASSHPPFF. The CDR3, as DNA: TGTGCCAGCAGCCACCCCCCGTTCTTC.

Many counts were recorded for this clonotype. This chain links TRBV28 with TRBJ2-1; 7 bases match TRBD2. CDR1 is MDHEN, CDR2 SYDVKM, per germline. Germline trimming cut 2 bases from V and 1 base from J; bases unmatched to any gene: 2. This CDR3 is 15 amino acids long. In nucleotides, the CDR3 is TGTGCCAGCAGTTTAAGACTAGCTTCCTACAATGAGCAGTTCTTC. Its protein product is CASSLRLASYNEQFF.

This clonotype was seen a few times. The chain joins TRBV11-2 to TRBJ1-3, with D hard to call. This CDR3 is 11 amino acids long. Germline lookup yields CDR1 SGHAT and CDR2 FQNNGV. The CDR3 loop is CISGTGNTIYF. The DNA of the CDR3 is TGTATTTCTGGTACTGGAAACACCATATATTTT.

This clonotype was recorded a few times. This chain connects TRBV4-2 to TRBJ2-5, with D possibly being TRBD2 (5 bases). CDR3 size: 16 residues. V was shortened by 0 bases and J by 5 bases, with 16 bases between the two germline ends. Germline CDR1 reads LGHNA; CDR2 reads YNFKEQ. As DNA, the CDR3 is TGTGCCAGCAGCCAAGATGCCCCACCCCGAGGGGAGACCCAGTACTTC. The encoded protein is CASSQDAPPRGETQYF.

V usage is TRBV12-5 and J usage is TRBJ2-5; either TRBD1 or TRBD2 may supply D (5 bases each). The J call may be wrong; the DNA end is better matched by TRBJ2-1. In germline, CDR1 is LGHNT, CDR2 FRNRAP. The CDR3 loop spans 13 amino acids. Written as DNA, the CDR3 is TGTGCTAGTGAGAGTGGGACGGTGGATGAGCAGTTCTTC. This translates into CASESGTVDEQFF.

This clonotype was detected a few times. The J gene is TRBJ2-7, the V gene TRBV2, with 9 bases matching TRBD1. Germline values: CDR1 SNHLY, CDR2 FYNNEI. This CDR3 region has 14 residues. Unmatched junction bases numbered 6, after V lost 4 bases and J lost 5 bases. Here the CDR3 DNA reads TGTGCCAGCAGTGGAGGGACAGGGCTGAACGAGCAGTACTTC. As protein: CASSGGTGLNEQYF.

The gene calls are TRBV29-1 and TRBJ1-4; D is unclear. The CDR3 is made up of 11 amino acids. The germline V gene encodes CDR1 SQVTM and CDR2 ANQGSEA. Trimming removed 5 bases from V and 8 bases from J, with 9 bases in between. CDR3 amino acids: CSVMPGEKLFF. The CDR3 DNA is TGCAGCGTTATGCCGGGGGAAAAACTGTTTTTT. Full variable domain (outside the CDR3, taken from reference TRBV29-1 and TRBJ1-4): SAVISQKPSRDICQRGTSLTIQCQVDSQVTMMFWYRQQPGQSLTLIATANQGSEATYESGFVIDKFPISRPNLTFSTLTVSNMSPEDSSIYLCSVMPGEKLFFGSGTQLSVL.

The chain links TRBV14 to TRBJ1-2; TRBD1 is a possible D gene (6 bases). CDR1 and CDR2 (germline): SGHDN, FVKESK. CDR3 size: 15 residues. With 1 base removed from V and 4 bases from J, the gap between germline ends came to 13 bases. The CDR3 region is CASSQVGQPSYGYTF. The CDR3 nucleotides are TGTGCCAGCAGCCAAGTAGGACAGCCCTCCTATGGCTACACCTTC.

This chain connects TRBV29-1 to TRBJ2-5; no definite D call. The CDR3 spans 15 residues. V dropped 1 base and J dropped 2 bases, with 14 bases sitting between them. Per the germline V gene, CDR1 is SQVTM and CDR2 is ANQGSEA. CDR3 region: CSVEGESGLQETQYF. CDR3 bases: TGCAGCGTTGAAGGCGAATCAGGCCTGCAAGAGACCCAGTACTTC.

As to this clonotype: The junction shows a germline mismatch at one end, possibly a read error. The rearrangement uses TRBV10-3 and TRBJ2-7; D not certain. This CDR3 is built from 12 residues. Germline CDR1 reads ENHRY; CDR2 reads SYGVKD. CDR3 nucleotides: TGTGCCATTAGTGCCCAGTCCTACGAGCAGTACTTC. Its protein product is CAISAQSYEQYF.

CDR3 sequence: CSASDDYNSPLHF. The CDR3 bases are TGCAGTGCTAGTGACGACTATAATTCACCCCTCCACTTT. This chain joins TRBV20-1 and TRBJ1-6; D gene ambiguous. The CDR3 has 13 amino acids. Germline V gene sequence: CDR1 DFQATT, CDR2 SNEGSKA (reference sequence). V was pared by 3 bases and J by 3 bases, with 6 bases between.